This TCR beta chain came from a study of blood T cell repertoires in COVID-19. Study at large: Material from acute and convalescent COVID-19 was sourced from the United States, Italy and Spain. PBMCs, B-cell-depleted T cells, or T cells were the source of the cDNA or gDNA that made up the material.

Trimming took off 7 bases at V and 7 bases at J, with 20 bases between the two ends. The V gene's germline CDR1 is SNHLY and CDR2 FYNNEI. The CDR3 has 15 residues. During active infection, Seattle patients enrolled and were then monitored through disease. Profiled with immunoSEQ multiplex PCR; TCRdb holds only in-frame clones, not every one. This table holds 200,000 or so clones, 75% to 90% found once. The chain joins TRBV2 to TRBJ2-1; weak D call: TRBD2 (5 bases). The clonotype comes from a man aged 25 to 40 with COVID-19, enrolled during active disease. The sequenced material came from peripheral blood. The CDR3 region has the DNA TGTGCCAGCACCGACCCGGGCTCCCGGAGGAATGAGCAGTTCTTC. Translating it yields CASTDPGSRRNEQFF.